This T cell receptor (beta chain) appears in the sequencing data of a study of shared clonotypes between healthy human individuals. Overall study: Each donor's CD8 memory used one plate, CD8 naive two, each CD4 subset three.

The deep-level immunoSEQ assay was used. Once extracted for a subset, genomic DNA was divided evenly among several immunoSEQ plates. The data were produced by immunoSEQ multiplex PCR, yet TCRdb's version contains in-frame clones alone and is incomplete. The sample has 950,000 to 1,300,000 clones; about three quarters are singletons. V lost 9 bases and J lost 4, with 18 bases in between. The CDR3 covers 14 residues. CDR1 MNHNS and CDR2 SASEGT come from the germline V gene. Sequenced material: memory CD4+ T cells sorted from blood. Subset denoted: CD45RA-negative fraction. The receptor was derived from a man aged 18 to 29 in good health. The chain carries TRBV6-1 and TRBJ1-2, with a tentative D call TRBD1 (5 bases). The CDR3 DNA is TGTGCCAGAGGGGACGACTCCCGGGGCTATGGCTACACCTTC. Residues: CARGDDSRGYGYTF.